The 2 T cell receptor beta chains below were found in one sample sequenced in a study of blood T cell repertoires in COVID-19. Generated by immunoSEQ multiplex PCR, the TCRdb table keeps only in-frame clones and is missing some. The sample shows about 160,000 clones, about three quarters of them seen only once. Input material: peripheral blood. The receptors here all came from a man between 65 and 79 years old with acute or convalescent COVID-19.

The chain has TRBV28 and TRBJ1-4, with D possibly being TRBD1 (6 bases). The length of the CDR3 is 15 residues. Germline CDR1 is MDHEN and CDR2 is SYDVKM. Trimming stripped 7 bases from V and 6 bases from J, with 18 bases between. The CDR3 loop is CASTVLSTGDEKLFF. In DNA form, the CDR3 reads TGTGCCAGCACCGTATTATCGACAGGCGATGAAAAACTGTTTTTT.

The chain combines TRBV5-1 with TRBJ1-2, with 9 positions matching TRBD1. V shed 4 bases and J 8 bases; nucleotides not matched to a gene: 9. Germline CDR1 SGHRS, CDR2 YFSETQ. The CDR3 sequence is 14 residues long. CDR3 sequence reads: CASSPDRGSRGYTF. CDR3 nucleotides: TGCGCCAGCAGCCCCGACAGGGGGTCGAGGGGCTACACCTTC.